Listed here are 30 T cell receptor beta chains from one sample, sequenced in a study of T-cell reconstitution after alpha-beta-depleted transplantation in children. Preparation of the TCRbeta library was carried out with unique molecular identifiers. Each CDR3 protein is one row after TCRdb ran MiXCR on the PCR reads. This sample has hundreds of thousands of distinct CDR3 sequences, with roughly 15% found just once. This material consisted of PBMCs from the stem cell graft donor, taken from the stem cell graft. These TCRs come from a human donor who donated a stem cell graft to a child with acute myeloid leukemia.

This clonotype was counted a few times. The rearrangement links TRBV7-9 to TRBJ1-1; D possibly corresponds to TRBD1 (5 bases). CDR1 is SEHNR and CDR2 is FQNEAQ in the germline V gene (reference sequence). The ends were cut back, 10 bases at V and 1 base at J, with 16 bases in the middle. The length of the CDR3 is 14 residues. This CDR3 reads CATELRDGNTEAFF. The CDR3 DNA reads TGTGCCACCGAGCTGCGGGACGGGAACACTGAAGCTTTCTTT.

This clonotype occurred a few times. The V and J genes are TRBV5-8 and TRBJ1-1, with TRBD1 as a possible D gene (5 bases). The CDR3 is 15 amino acids. CDR1 is SGHTS and CDR2 is YDEGEE in the germline V gene. Trimming took off 3 bases at V and 0 bases at J, with 12 bases between the two ends. CDR3 nucleotides: TGTGCCAGCAGCTGGCCGGGGGAATTGAACACTGAAGCTTTCTTT. Its protein is CASSWPGELNTEAFF.

This clonotype was counted only a few times. V gene TRBV4-2 combines with J gene TRBJ1-2; D uncertain. The CDR3 is 15 residues long. Germline V gives CDR1 LGHNA, CDR2 YNFKEQ. Trimming stripped 5 bases from V and 0 bases from J, with 13 bases between. The CDR3 is CASSTPPPTNYGYTF. The DNA for the CDR3 is TGTGCCAGCAGCACACCCCCACCTACTAACTATGGCTACACCTTC.

J is TRBJ2-5 and V is TRBV5-6, with D uncertain. V was shortened by 9 bases and J by 2 bases, with 8 bases between the two germline ends. This CDR3 is built from 11 residues. Looked up from germline, CDR1 is SGHDT and CDR2 is YYEEEE. The CDR3 protein is CAIGFQETQYF. The CDR3 DNA is TGTGCCATCGGCTTTCAAGAGACCCAGTACTTC.

At least ten counts were recorded for this clonotype. For the CDR3, the DNA is TGTGCCATCAAATTGGACAGAAGGAACACTGAAGCTTTCTTT. Translation gives CAIKLDRRNTEAFF. This rearrangement joins TRBV10-3 to TRBJ1-1; tentative D call: TRBD1 (6 bases). This CDR3 spans 14 amino acids. The V gene lost 7 bases and the J gene lost 1 base, with 13 bases spanning the gap. Germline-derived CDR1 and CDR2 are ENHRY and SYGVKD.

This clonotype showed up just a few times. The V gene is TRBV5-1, the J gene TRBJ2-3; D is undetermined. Trimming stripped 4 bases from V and 6 bases from J, with 12 bases between. Germline loops: CDR1 SGHRS, CDR2 YFSETQ. The CDR3 covers 13 residues. The CDR3 sequence: CASSPVRRDTQYF. The CDR3 coding sequence is TGCGCCAGCAGCCCCGTCCGGCGGGATACGCAGTATTTT.

This clonotype was observed at least ten times. The chain recombines TRBV20-1 with TRBJ2-4; D possibly corresponds to TRBD1 (6 bases). Per the germline V gene, CDR1 is DFQATT and CDR2 is SNEGSKA (reference sequence). V was trimmed by 2 bases and J by 0 bases, leaving 11 bases between them. The CDR3 has 15 amino acids. The CDR3 bases are TGCAGTGCTAGACAGCAGGGGCTAGCCAAAAACATTCAGTACTTC. Residues: CSARQQGLAKNIQYF.

This clonotype appeared a few times. The J gene is TRBJ1-5, the V gene TRBV12-3 or TRBV12-4; weak D call: TRBD1 (6 bases). Trimming took off 2 bases at V and 0 bases at J, with 14 bases between the two ends. This CDR3 region has 17 residues. The CDR3 protein is CASSLRRTADSNQPQHF. The CDR3 coding sequence is TGTGCCAGCAGTTTAAGGCGGACAGCCGATAGCAATCAGCCCCAGCATTTT.

The chain is built from TRBV20-1 and TRBJ2-1; perhaps TRBD2 as D (6 bases). The CDR3 contains 19 residues. Germline V gene data show CDR1 as DFQATT and CDR2 as SNEGSKA (reference sequence). Trimming pared 0 bases from V and 0 bases from J, leaving 21 bases between. CDR3 nucleotide sequence: TGCAGTGCTAGAGACCTCGTCGGTGGGGGGATCATCTCCTACAATGAGCAGTTCTTC. Translated, it gives CSARDLVGGGIISYNEQFF.

This clonotype occurred a few times. The chain employs TRBV5-6 and TRBJ2-1; 7 nucleotides align to TRBD1. CDR3 size: 15 residues. Germline lookup yields CDR1 SGHDT and CDR2 YYEEEE. V was pared by 3 bases and J by 2 bases, with 5 bases of the junction left unmatched. The CDR3 bases are TGTGCCAGCAGCTCCCAGGGACAGCCCTACAATGAGCAGTTCTTC. Translating it yields CASSSQGQPYNEQFF. Filled out from reference TRBV5-6 and TRBJ2-1, the complete variable domain reads DAGVTQSPTHLIKTRGQQVTLRCSPKSGHDTVSWYQQALGQGPQFIFQYYEEEERQRGNFPDRFSGHQFPNYSSELNVNALLLGDSALYLCASSSQGQPYNEQFFGPGTRLTVL.

This clonotype was seen ten or more times. The chain couples TRBV6-4 to TRBJ2-1; 7 bases are a match to TRBD2. CDR1 is MRHNA, CDR2 SNTAGT, per germline. This CDR3 is 15 amino acids long. The ends lost 4 bases at V and 2 bases at J; junction bases unmatched: 5. This chain's CDR3 is CASSVRGGTYNEQFF. DNA of the CDR3: TGTGCCAGCAGTGTGCGCGGGGGAACCTACAATGAGCAGTTCTTC.

This clonotype occurred a few times. This chain connects TRBV6-1 to TRBJ1-3; 9 positions agree with TRBD1. This CDR3 has 15 amino acids. Germline CDR1 and CDR2: MNHNS and SASEGT. V was pared by 5 bases and J by 0 bases, with 2 bases of the junction left unmatched. This chain's CDR3 is CASSKDRGSGNTIYF. CDR3 nucleotide sequence: TGTGCCAGCAGTAAGGACAGGGGCTCTGGAAACACCATATATTTT.

This chain joins TRBV28 and TRBJ1-3; TRBD1 might be the D (5 bases). CDR1 and CDR2 (germline): MDHEN, SYDVKM. V lost 5 bases and J lost 6, with 17 bases in between. The CDR3 has 15 residues. The DNA of the CDR3 is TGTGCCAGCAGTGTCCGCAGGGTTCTCGTAAACACCATATATTTT. This encodes CASSVRRVLVNTIYF. The full variable domain, its missing parts supplied by reference TRBV28 and TRBJ1-3, is DVKVTQSSRYLVKRTGEKVFLECVQDMDHENMFWYRQDPGLGLRLIYFSYDVKMKEKGDIPEGYSVSREKKERFSLILESASTNQTSMYLCASSVRRVLVNTIYFGEGSWLTVV.

In this sample, this clonotype turned up a few times. A much larger clone differs by one base, so this may be a read error. The chain uses TRBV29-1 and TRBJ1-2; TRBD1 matches 10 bases. The germline V gene has CDR1 SQVTM and CDR2 ANQGSEA. The junction had 8 bases not matched to a gene; V was cut back by 4 bases and J by 6 bases. This CDR3 spans 14 amino acids. The CDR3 DNA reads as TGCAGCGTTGTAGGGACAGGGGCCGCGGATGGCTACACCTTC. It encodes CSVVGTGAADGYTF.

This clonotype was seen a few times. The CDR3 loop is CASSITGTETYEQYF. The CDR3 DNA sequence: TGTGCCAGCAGCATTACCGGGACGGAGACCTACGAGCAGTACTTC. V usage is TRBV7-3 and J usage is TRBJ2-7; D tentatively fits TRBD1 or TRBD2 (5 bases each). Trimming stripped 5 bases from V and 2 bases from J, with 16 bases between. Germline CDR1 reads SGHTA; CDR2 reads FQGTGA. CDR3 length equals 15 residues.

To note about this clonotype: A much larger clone differs from this one at a single base, so this may be a read error. The chain has TRBV12-3 or TRBV12-4 and TRBJ1-2, with 7 positions matching TRBD1. With 5 bases clipped from V and 10 bases from J, the junction kept 10 bases outside the gene matches. CDR3 length: 13 residues. CDR3 DNA sequence: TGTGCCAGCAGTCTCCACAGGGGAGCTGCCTACACCTTC. Translated, it gives CASSLHRGAAYTF.

The rearrangement joins TRBV29-1 to TRBJ1-2; TRBD1 aligns across 9 bases. In germline, CDR1 is SQVTM, CDR2 ANQGSEA. V shed 7 bases, J shed 8 bases, and the junction held 11 bases outside the gene matches. This CDR3 is built from 13 residues. The CDR3 reads CSDHRDRDKGYTF. The CDR3 DNA sequence: TGCAGCGACCACCGGGACAGGGATAAAGGCTACACCTTC.

This clonotype was picked up many times. The gene calls are TRBV21-1 and TRBJ1-3; the table names TRBD1, a call not compared with the DNA. TRBV21-1 is noted as a pseudogene. CDR3 size: 16 residues. In DNA form, the CDR3 reads TGTGCCAGCAGCAATCGGCCCGGGGTTGAGGGAAACACCATATATTTT. Translation: CASSNRPGVEGNTIYF.

In its sample, this clonotype was seen a few times. The chain joins TRBV7-9 to TRBJ1-1; D unclear. V was pared by 5 bases and J by 7 bases, with 8 bases between. The V gene's germline CDR1 is SEHNR and CDR2 FQNEAQ (reference sequence). This CDR3 has 11 amino acids. The CDR3 bases are TGTGCCAGCAGCCGTGGGCGTGAAGCTTTCTTT. Translating it yields CASSRGREAFF.

This clonotype was counted ten times or more. This chain connects TRBV5-1 to TRBJ1-6; D possibly corresponds to TRBD1 (5 bases). The V gene lost 2 bases and the J gene lost 3 bases, with 9 bases spanning the gap. In germline, CDR1 is SGHRS, CDR2 YFSETQ. This CDR3 is built from 15 residues. The CDR3 sequence: CASSLGAGYNSPLHF. DNA of the CDR3: TGCGCCAGCAGCTTAGGGGCCGGCTATAATTCACCCCTCCACTTT.

This clonotype came up many times. The CDR3 region has the DNA TGCAGTGCTAGTTTAAGAAGCAATCAGCCCCAGCATTTT. Its translation: CSASLRSNQPQHF. V is TRBV20-1 and J is TRBJ1-5; D ambiguous. Germline V gene sequence: CDR1 DFQATT, CDR2 SNEGSKA (reference sequence). Trimming removed 3 bases from V and 1 base from J, with 7 bases in between. The CDR3 loop spans 13 amino acids.

This clonotype occurred a few times. The chain joins TRBV20-1 to TRBJ2-2; 8 positions agree with TRBD2. Trimming at V came to 0 bases and at J to 2 bases, leaving 2 bases not matched to a gene. Looked up from germline, CDR1 is DFQATT and CDR2 is SNEGSKA (reference sequence). CDR3 length: 15 amino acids. The CDR3 sequence is CSAREGTRNTGELFF. Written as DNA, the CDR3 is TGCAGTGCTAGAGAAGGGACTAGAAACACCGGGGAGCTGTTTTTT.

In the case of this clonotype: The conserved phenylalanine or tryptophan normally closing the CDR3 is absent here, so this likely arose from a read error. No DNA is shown, since the ends of the CDR3 on it are uncertain; the CDR3 is the one TCRdb lists. The chain is built from TRBV5-1 and TRBJ2-3; the table calls TRBD2, which could not be checked here. The CDR3 sequence runs 15 residues, both termini included. Germline-derived CDR1 and CDR2 are SGHRS and YFSETQ. The CDR3 protein is CASSSLPATSGSHLY.

This clonotype was observed a few times. The chain links TRBV20-1 to TRBJ2-5, with a weak D call TRBD2 (5 bases). Per the germline V gene, CDR1 is DFQATT and CDR2 is SNEGSKA (reference sequence). V lost 2 bases and J 4 bases, leaving 14 bases between the germline ends. This CDR3 spans 14 amino acids. This CDR3 reads CSARIATKTETQYF. In nucleotides, the CDR3 is TGCAGTGCTAGAATAGCGACAAAGACAGAGACCCAGTACTTC.

The gene calls are TRBV27 and TRBJ2-7; 13 bases line up with TRBD2. J was trimmed by 3 bases and V by 3 bases; bases with no gene match: 5. CDR3 length equals 16 residues. Germline V gives CDR1 MNHEY, CDR2 SMNVEV (reference sequence). CDR3 bases: TGTGCCAGCAGTTTTCCCCGGACTAGCGGGGGCTACGAGCAGTACTTC. This translates into CASSFPRTSGGYEQYF.

V gene TRBV11-3 combines with J gene TRBJ2-2, with 8 positions matching TRBD2. CDR1 and CDR2 (germline): SGHNT, YENEEA. This CDR3 spans 18 amino acids. The ends lost 0 bases at V and 1 base at J; junction bases unmatched: 7. The CDR3 protein is CASSLEGLSGVNTGELFF. As DNA, the CDR3 is TGTGCCAGCAGCTTAGAAGGACTTAGCGGGGTGAACACCGGGGAGCTGTTTTTT.

CDR3 coding DNA: TGTGCCAGCAGTTTATACGGACAGCAAGCTTTCTTT. This translates into CASSLYGQQAFF. The V gene is TRBV27, the J gene TRBJ1-1; D perhaps matches TRBD1 (6 bases). CDR1 is MNHEY, CDR2 SMNVEV, per germline (reference sequence). V lost 1 base and J 9 bases, leaving 9 bases between the germline ends. The CDR3 extends over 12 amino acids.

V and J are TRBV7-9 and TRBJ2-7, with D possibly being TRBD1 (6 bases). The germline CDR1 and CDR2 sequences are SEHNR and FQNEAQ (reference sequence). V was cut by 4 bases and J by 5 bases, with 24 bases left in between. This CDR3 is 17 amino acids long. The DNA for the CDR3 is TGTGCCAGCAGCTCAACTCACATCGACAGGCTTGGGAACGAGCAGTACGTC. Encoded protein: CASSSTHIDRLGNEQYV.

Only a few counts were recorded for this clonotype. V and J are TRBV25-1 and TRBJ2-3; TRBD1 matches at 9 bases. The CDR3 totals 16 residues. CDR1 and CDR2 (germline): MGHDK, SYGVNS. The J segment lost 5 bases and the V segment lost 3 bases, leaving 9 bases of the junction unmatched. DNA of the CDR3: TGTGCCAGCAGTGATGGGACAGGGAAGGTCCGAGATACGCAGTATTTT. Translating it yields CASSDGTGKVRDTQYF.

The rearrangement links TRBV4-3 to TRBJ2-1, with D possibly matching TRBD2 (6 bases). The CDR3 has 14 residues. Germline CDR1 reads LGHNA; CDR2 reads YSLEER. The V and J ends lost 2 bases and 7 bases respectively, with 12 bases between them. CDR3 sequence reads: CASSQSLALNEQFF. The CDR3, as DNA: TGCGCCAGCAGCCAATCACTAGCTTTAAATGAGCAGTTCTTC.